The following is a T cell receptor beta chain sequence with its context. Its antigen is unidentified. Both 60 Vbeta primers and 13 Jbeta primers went into the PCR. Method: immunoSEQ multiplex PCR; TCRdb's copy keeps in-frame clones and lacks some. The table lists over 100,000 clones. The data derive from a study of cytomegalovirus exposure and HLA in healthy donors. Study-wide results and caveats: A cluster of highly shared sequence variants was likely a sequencing artifact. Further analysis was carried out later, and it showed several of the most significant clusters appearing linked to common viral pathogens.

The CDR3 sequence is 11 residues long. CDR1 and CDR2 (germline): MNHEY, SVGAGI. The V gene lost 8 bases and the J gene lost 4 bases, with 8 bases spanning the gap. The sequenced sample was PBMCs. This sequence was found in a woman in her thirties or forties in good health and CMV-seropositive. This rearrangement joins TRBV6-5 to TRBJ2-5, with unresolved D. The DNA of the CDR3 is TGTGCCAGCGGCACGGGAGAGACCCAGTACTTC. Amino acid sequence: CASGTGETQYF.